One sample yielded the 21 T cell receptor beta chains listed below, sequenced in a study of vaccination and CD4 T cells after COVID-19. The Oncomine TCR Beta short-read assay was applied to DNA of cultured CD4+ T cells. TCRdb re-called the PCR reads with MiXCR, one entry per CDR3 protein. The sample shows about 20,000 distinct CDR3 sequences, more than 50% of them seen only once. The treatment: roughly 10-day PBMC culture with coronavirus spike peptide pools or control peptides (ViraFEST assay). For these receptors, no antigen is known. Specimen: CD4+ T cells from blood, cultured in vitro, collected before SARS-CoV-2 vaccination. The receptors were sampled from a human donor who had recovered from COVID-19.

The chain uses TRBV18 and TRBJ1-2; D is perhaps TRBD1 (6 bases). The CDR3 has 17 amino acids. Germline V CDR1 and CDR2: KGHSH, LQKENI. Trimming removed 2 bases at V and 4 bases at J, with 20 bases between. CDR3 coding DNA: TGTGCCAGCTCACCATCACCAAACTACGGGACACCCTATGGCTACACCTTC. Translated, it gives CASSPSPNYGTPYGYTF.

This chain links TRBV25-1 with TRBJ1-1; TRBD1 matches at 8 bases. Germline CDR1 is MGHDK and CDR2 is SYGVNS. There are 13 residues in the CDR3. V shed 3 bases and J 5 bases; nucleotides not matched to a gene: 2. Here the CDR3 reads CASSDRGRTEAFF. The CDR3 coding sequence is TGTGCCAGCAGTGACAGGGGGCGGACTGAAGCTTTCTTT.

This chain uses TRBV11-3 with TRBJ2-5, with 7 bases fitting TRBD2. The CDR3 totals 16 residues. CDR1 and CDR2 from the germline V gene are SGHNT and YENEEA. V was pared by 1 base and J by 4 bases, with 9 bases of the junction left unmatched. CDR3 in DNA: TGTGCCAGCAGCTTAGGGGTGGGAGGGCCCTTAGAGACCCAGTACTTC. Protein: CASSLGVGGPLETQYF.

The rearrangement uses TRBV7-9 and TRBJ2-1; 12 bases align to TRBD2. Germline V gene data show CDR1 as SEHNR and CDR2 as FQNEAQ (reference sequence). CDR3 length: 18 residues. Trimming removed 3 bases from V and 2 bases from J; junction bases left unmatched: 8. CDR3 sequence reads: CASSFSQTSGSTYNEQFF. CDR3 bases: TGTGCCAGCAGCTTCTCTCAGACTAGCGGGAGTACCTACAATGAGCAGTTCTTC.

The rearrangement joins TRBV28 to TRBJ2-5; 7 nucleotides match TRBD2. Trimming took 5 bases from V and 3 from J; bases not matched to a gene: 9. Looked up from germline, CDR1 is MDHEN and CDR2 is SYDVKM. CDR3 length: 15 amino acids. In nucleotides, the CDR3 is TGTGCCAGCAGTACCCGACGGGAGGCCAAAGAGACCCAGTACTTC. Its protein is CASSTRREAKETQYF. The variable domain in full, with the rest retrieved from reference TRBV28 and TRBJ2-5, is DVKVTQSSRYLVKRTGEKVFLECVQDMDHENMFWYRQDPGLGLRLIYFSYDVKMKEKGDIPEGYSVSREKKERFSLILESASTNQTSMYLCASSTRREAKETQYFGPGTRLLVL.

The chain has TRBV9 and TRBJ1-6; 9 nucleotides agree with TRBD1. J was trimmed by 10 bases and V by 4 bases; bases with no gene match: 6. This CDR3 is 14 amino acids long. Germline V gene data show CDR1 as SGDLS and CDR2 as YYNGEE. The CDR3 nucleotides read TGTGCCAGCAGCTTCGGGACAGGGCTCTCACCCCTCCACTTT. It yields the protein CASSFGTGLSPLHF. The full variable domain, rest sourced from reference TRBV9 and TRBJ1-6, is DSGVTQTPKHLITATGQRVTLRCSPRSGDLSVYWYQQSLDQGLQFLIQYYNGEERAKGNILERFSAQQFPDLHSELNLSSLELGDSALYFCASSFGTGLSPLHFGNGTRLTVT.

Concerning this clonotype: A read error may account for a junction end that differs from germline. This chain links TRBV6-1 with TRBJ1-6; 11 bases match TRBD1. CDR1 MNHNS and CDR2 SASEGT come from the germline V gene. The CDR3 totals 16 residues. The CDR3 bases are TGTGCCGGCAGTCCCCGGACAGGGGGCTACAATTCACCCCTCCACTTT. Amino acids: CAGSPRTGGYNSPLHF.

There are a few counts of this clonotype. V gene TRBV20-1 combines with J gene TRBJ1-1; D is unresolved. CDR3 length: 13 amino acids. The V end lost 0 bases, the J end lost 1 base, and 6 bases lay between the germline ends. The germline V gene encodes CDR1 DFQATT and CDR2 SNEGSKA (reference sequence). Here the CDR3 reads CSARDQPNTEAFF. The CDR3 DNA reads as TGCAGTGCTAGAGATCAACCGAACACTGAAGCTTTCTTT.

The chain couples TRBV10-1 to TRBJ2-3; 11 bases align to TRBD2. Germline CDR1 is WNHNN and CDR2 is SYGVQD (reference sequence). The CDR3 is made up of 15 amino acids. Trimming at V came to 9 bases and at J to 5 bases, leaving 10 bases not matched to a gene. CDR3 DNA: TGCGCCAGTCCGACTAGCGGGGCCCGGGGAGATACGCAGTATTTT. Its translation: CASPTSGARGDTQYF.

The rearrangement uses TRBV10-3 and TRBJ1-6; perhaps TRBD1 as D (6 bases). CDR1 is ENHRY, CDR2 SYGVKD, per germline. The ends were cut back, 4 bases at V and 4 bases at J, with 8 bases in the middle. The CDR3 length is 14 residues. Here the CDR3 DNA reads TGTGCCATCAGTGCGGACAGTTATAATTCACCCCTCCACTTT. Its protein product is CAISADSYNSPLHF.

The V call is TRBV27, the J call TRBJ2-1; 9 positions match TRBD1. The germline V gene has CDR1 MNHEY and CDR2 SMNVEV (reference sequence). The CDR3 covers 16 residues. V trimming: 2 bases; J trimming: 4 bases; junction bases outside the gene matches: 6. CDR3 in DNA: TGTGCCAGCAGTTTACGGGACAGGGTAGGTTACAATGAGCAGTTCTTC. Its translation: CASSLRDRVGYNEQFF.

The gene calls are TRBV7-2 and TRBJ1-5; 7 bases match TRBD1. The V gene's germline CDR1 is SGHTA and CDR2 FQGNSA. The CDR3 extends over 16 amino acids. Unmatched junction bases numbered 4, after V lost 2 bases and J lost 0 bases. The CDR3 region is CASSLYRGLSNQPQHF. As DNA, the CDR3 is TGTGCCAGCAGCTTATACAGGGGACTTAGCAATCAGCCCCAGCATTTT.

V is TRBV20-1 and J is TRBJ2-4; D may be TRBD2 (6 bases). Deletions cut 6 bases from V and 8 bases from J, with 17 bases between. Germline assignment: CDR1 DFQATT and CDR2 SNEGSKA (reference sequence). This CDR3 has 13 residues. As DNA, the CDR3 is TGCAGTGCCCCAACGGGGGATTGGGACATTCAGTACTTC. It is translated as CSAPTGDWDIQYF.

This CDR3 is CASSLAGAHNQPQHF. In DNA form, the CDR3 reads TGTGCCAGCAGTTTAGCAGGGGCCCACAATCAGCCCCAGCATTTT. J is TRBJ1-5 and V is TRBV28; weak D call: TRBD1 (6 bases). With 2 bases removed from V and 3 bases from J, the gap between germline ends came to 11 bases. The CDR3 length is 15 residues. In germline, CDR1 is MDHEN, CDR2 SYDVKM.

The chain links TRBV20-1 to TRBJ1-4; TRBD1 is a possible D gene (5 bases). The CDR3 is made up of 13 amino acids. Germline CDR1 and CDR2: DFQATT and SNEGSKA (reference sequence). Trimming stripped 2 bases from V and 8 bases from J, with 12 bases between. The CDR3 nucleotides are TGCAGTGCTAGATCCGACAGTTTGGAAAAACTGTTTTTT. This translates into CSARSDSLEKLFF.

V usage is TRBV7-3 and J usage is TRBJ2-3; 11 positions match TRBD2. Germline V gene lookup returns CDR1 SGHTA and CDR2 FQGTGA. V trimming: 4 bases; J trimming: 0 bases; junction bases outside the gene matches: 6. This CDR3 is built from 17 residues. The CDR3 is CASSSILAGVSTDTQYF. CDR3 sequence (DNA): TGTGCCAGCAGCTCGATACTAGCGGGAGTCAGCACAGATACGCAGTATTTT.

The rearrangement uses TRBV10-1 and TRBJ1-6; possible D gene TRBD1, 6 bases. Germline V lookup: CDR1 WNHNN, CDR2 SYGVQD (reference sequence). This CDR3 has 14 amino acids. Trimming took 3 bases from V and 7 from J, leaving 10 bases between them. CDR3 DNA sequence: TGCGCCAGCAGTGAATCTACAGGGAATTCACCCCTCCACTTT. This codes for CASSESTGNSPLHF.

This chain joins TRBV28 and TRBJ1-1; D is unresolved. CDR1 and CDR2 (germline): MDHEN, SYDVKM. Trimming stripped 6 bases from V and 0 bases from J, with 2 bases between. CDR3 size: 11 residues. CDR3 nucleotide sequence: TGTGCCAGCAGATTGAACACTGAAGCTTTCTTT. Translating gives CASRLNTEAFF.

The chain couples TRBV19 to TRBJ2-7, with D unresolved. Per germline, CDR1 LNHDA and CDR2 SQIVND (reference sequence). Trimming pared 2 bases from V and 5 bases from J, leaving 16 bases between. The CDR3 has 15 amino acids. This chain's CDR3 is CASSITSSEPHEQYF. The CDR3, as DNA: TGTGCCAGTAGTATAACCTCTTCAGAACCCCACGAGCAGTACTTC.

In its sample, this clonotype was seen a few times. The rearrangement links TRBV7-9 to TRBJ2-3, with TRBD1 matching 9 bases. J gave up 3 bases and V 7 bases, and 14 bases lay outside the gene matches. The germline V gene has CDR1 SEHNR and CDR2 FQNEAQ (reference sequence). The length of the CDR3 is 17 residues. As DNA, the CDR3 is TGTGCCAGCACCCAGCGTTTAGGGACAGGGTATACAGATACGCAGTATTTT. Translated: CASTQRLGTGYTDTQYF. The full variable domain, its missing parts supplied by reference TRBV7-9 and TRBJ2-3, is DTGVSQNPRHKITKRGQNVTFRCDPISEHNRLYWYRQTLGQGPEFLTYFQNEAQLEKSRLLSDRFSAERPKGSFSTLEIQRTEQGDSAMYLCASTQRLGTGYTDTQYFGPGTRLTVL.

The V gene is TRBV19, the J gene TRBJ1-5; 10 bases map to TRBD1. This CDR3 has 14 residues. Trimming cost V 8 bases and J 4 bases; bases outside gene matches: 5. Germline CDR1 is LNHDA and CDR2 is SQIVND (reference sequence). The DNA for the CDR3 is TGTGCCAGTTGTGGGACAGGGGCGAATCAGCCCCAGCATTTT. Protein sequence: CASCGTGANQPQHF.